This T cell receptor (beta chain) was profiled in a study of T cells in Graves' hyperthyroidism and ophthalmopathy. Germline lookup yields CDR1 MNHEY and CDR2 SVGAGI. This CDR3 spans 17 amino acids. V shed 2 bases and J 4 bases; nucleotides not matched to a gene: 11. Study-wide results and caveats: Most expanded thyroid clonotypes above 0.001 recurred in blood.

The table lists this clonotype with a few counts. What it recognizes is unknown. The PBMCs were taken from approximately 11 ml of fresh peripheral blood. RNA transcripts yielded amplified TCR beta CDR3 regions. HTBI primers were the set used in a first-round RT-PCR of the TCR CDR3. TCRdb reprocessed the multiplex PCR reads with MiXCR, giving one entry per CDR3 protein. The sample has approximately 600,000 distinct CDR3 sequences, 20% seen once. This receptor was obtained from a man aged 30 to 45 with Graves' ophthalmopathy. V and J are TRBV6-5 and TRBJ2-1; TRBD1 matches at 7 bases. Material for sequencing was blood. Here the CDR3 DNA reads TGTGCCAGCAGTTACCCAGATAGGGACAGAACTTACAATGAGCAGTTCTTC. It encodes CASSYPDRDRTYNEQFF.